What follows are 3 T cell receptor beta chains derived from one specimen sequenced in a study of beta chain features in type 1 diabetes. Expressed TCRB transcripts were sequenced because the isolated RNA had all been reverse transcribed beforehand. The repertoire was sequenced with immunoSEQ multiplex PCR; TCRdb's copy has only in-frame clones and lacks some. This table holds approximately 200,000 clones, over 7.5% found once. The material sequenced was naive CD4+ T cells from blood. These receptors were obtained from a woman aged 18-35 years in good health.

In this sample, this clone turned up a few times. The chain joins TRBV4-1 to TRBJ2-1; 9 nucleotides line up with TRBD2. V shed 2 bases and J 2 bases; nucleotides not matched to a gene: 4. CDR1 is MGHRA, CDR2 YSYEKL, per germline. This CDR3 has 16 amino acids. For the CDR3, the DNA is TGCGCCAGCAGCCAATTGACTAGCGGTACCTACAATGAGCAGTTCTTC. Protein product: CASSQLTSGTYNEQFF.

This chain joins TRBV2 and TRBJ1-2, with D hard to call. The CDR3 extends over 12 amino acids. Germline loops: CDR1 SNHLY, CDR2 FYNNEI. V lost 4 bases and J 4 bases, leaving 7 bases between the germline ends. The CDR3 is CASSVDSYGYTF. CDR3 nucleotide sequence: TGTGCCAGCAGTGTTGATAGCTATGGCTACACCTTC.

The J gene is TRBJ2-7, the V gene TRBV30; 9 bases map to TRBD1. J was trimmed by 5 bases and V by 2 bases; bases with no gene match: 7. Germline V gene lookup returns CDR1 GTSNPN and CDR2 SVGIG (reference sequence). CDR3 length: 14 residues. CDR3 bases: TGTGCCTGGAGTATACAGGGGGCAAACGACGAGCAGTACTTC. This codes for CAWSIQGANDEQYF.